What follows are 19 T cell receptor beta chains derived from one specimen sequenced in a study of molecular identifiers for immune sequencing clone quantification. MiXCR was run by TCRdb on the PCR reads, yielding one entry per CDR3 protein. Seen here are hundreds of thousands of distinct CDR3 sequences, just under 20% observed once, and the top ten hold 0.75% to 0.95%. Sequencing was performed on naive CD8+ T cells from blood, with Jurkat cell RNA spiked in. Stated subset: FACS-sorted CD8+CD4-CCR7+CD45RA+ naive T cells. Receptors originate from a human donor in good health. Some libraries in this study had Jurkat cell RNA spiked in.

This clonotype appeared a few times. This rearrangement joins TRBV19 to TRBJ2-7; D not resolved. Trimming stripped 3 bases from V and 4 bases from J, with 10 bases between. The CDR3 spans 13 residues. The germline gives CDR1 LNHDA, CDR2 SQIVND (reference sequence). The chain's CDR3 is CASSIASDYEQYF. CDR3 coding DNA: TGTGCCAGTAGTATCGCCAGCGATTACGAGCAGTACTTC.

The chain uses TRBV5-8 and TRBJ2-7; a weak D match, TRBD1 (5 bases). V lost 5 bases and J lost 0, with 15 bases in between. The germline V gene encodes CDR1 SGHTS and CDR2 YDEGEE. There are 15 residues in the CDR3. CDR3 sequence: CASSRGAYTSYEQYF. The CDR3 DNA sequence: TGTGCCAGCAGTAGGGGCGCCTACACCTCCTACGAGCAGTACTTC.

This clonotype was detected many times. V gene TRBV7-9 combines with J gene TRBJ2-2; D call uncertain. V lost 2 bases and J lost 5, with 12 bases in between. The length of the CDR3 is 15 residues. CDR1 and CDR2 from the germline V gene are SEHNR and FQNEAQ (reference sequence). As DNA, the CDR3 is TGTGCCAGCAGCTTATATGGGCCCACTACCGGGGAGCTGTTTTTT. Protein: CASSLYGPTTGELFF. The entire variable domain, with the rest obtained from reference TRBV7-9 and TRBJ2-2, is as follows: DTGVSQNPRHKITKRGQNVTFRCDPISEHNRLYWYRQTLGQGPEFLTYFQNEAQLEKSRLLSDRFSAERPKGSFSTLEIQRTEQGDSAMYLCASSLYGPTTGELFFGEGSRLTVL.

This clonotype was seen at least ten times. The chain has TRBV19 and TRBJ1-4; weak D call: TRBD1 (6 bases). CDR1 LNHDA and CDR2 SQIVND come from the germline V gene (reference sequence). V was cut by 4 bases and J by 5 bases, with 14 bases left in between. The CDR3 is 15 residues long. Here the CDR3 DNA reads TGTGCCAGTAGTACCGCGGACAGTAGAAATGAAAAACTGTTTTTT. It is translated as CASSTADSRNEKLFF.

This clonotype was counted ten times or more. This chain links TRBV6-5 with TRBJ1-1, with 8 bases fitting TRBD1. Germline V CDR1 and CDR2: MNHEY, SVGAGI. CDR3 length: 14 amino acids. With V trimmed by 7 bases and J by 5 bases, 9 bases remained unmatched. In DNA form, the CDR3 reads TGTGCCAGCACTTCGACAGGGGAGGGGACTGAAGCTTTCTTT. Amino acids: CASTSTGEGTEAFF.

CDR3 loop: CASSVGASSYEQYF. In DNA, the CDR3 is TGTGCCAGCAGCGTGGGTGCGAGCTCCTACGAGCAGTACTTC. This chain uses TRBV13 with TRBJ2-7; D gene unclear. The germline V gene has CDR1 PRHDT and CDR2 FYEKMQ (reference sequence). CDR3 length equals 14 residues. Trimming stripped 5 bases from V and 0 bases from J, with 11 bases between.

There are many counts of this clonotype. The V call is TRBV28, the J call TRBJ1-2; TRBD1 matches at 8 bases. The CDR3 totals 17 residues. The germline V gene has CDR1 MDHEN and CDR2 SYDVKM. V lost 8 bases and J lost 2; bases outside the gene matches: 16. The CDR3 DNA reads TGTGCCAGCCGAGCCGTGCCCTTCCGGACAGGGAACTATGGCTACACCTTC. Translating gives CASRAVPFRTGNYGYTF.

This clonotype was seen repeatedly, ten times or more. The rearrangement joins TRBV5-6 to TRBJ1-6; D is possibly TRBD1 (5 bases). The V gene's germline CDR1 is SGHDT and CDR2 YYEEEE. The CDR3 consists of 14 residues. Trimming pared 0 bases from V and 14 bases from J, leaving 15 bases between. CDR3 in DNA: TGTGCCAGCAGCTTGGATGGGGACGGGTCCACCCTCCACTTT. Its protein product is CASSLDGDGSTLHF.

Ten or more counts support this clonotype. The V call is TRBV6-2 or TRBV6-3, the J call TRBJ2-1; 9 bases fit TRBD1. Germline CDR1 is MNHEY and CDR2 is SVGEGT. Losses at the gene ends were 5 bases for V and 9 bases for J; bases not matched to a gene: 8. CDR3 length equals 14 residues. Here the CDR3 DNA reads TGTGCCAGCAGTAACCAGGGACAGGGTTTTGAGCAGTTCTTC. Translation gives CASSNQGQGFEQFF.

This clonotype appeared many times. The chain employs TRBV24-1 and TRBJ2-3, with no clear D. V dropped 1 base and J dropped 1 base, with 2 bases sitting between them. This CDR3 comprises 13 residues. CDR1 and CDR2 (germline): KGHDR, SFDVKD. CDR3 residues: CATSDFGTDTQYF. In DNA form, the CDR3 reads TGTGCCACCAGTGATTTCGGCACAGATACGCAGTATTTT.

This clonotype was seen just once. This clone may be a read error of a much larger clone one base away. The V and J genes are TRBV6-2 or TRBV6-3 and TRBJ1-1, with D hard to call. Germline V gives CDR1 MNHEY, CDR2 SVGEGT. The V gene lost 6 bases and the J gene lost 1 base, with 12 bases spanning the gap. The CDR3 has 14 residues. The DNA for the CDR3 is TGTGCCAGCAGCTGGGGAGGAAGGAACACTGAAGCTTTCTTT. Translating it yields CASSWGGRNTEAFF.

On this clonotype: One base away lies a much larger clone, so this may be a sequencing read error. This chain joins TRBV27 and TRBJ1-5, with no clear D. The germline V gene encodes CDR1 MNHEY and CDR2 SMNVEV (reference sequence). The V end lost 5 bases, the J end lost 3 bases, and 11 bases lay between the germline ends. This CDR3 has 14 residues. CDR3 residues: CASSVEQNNQPQHF. The CDR3 DNA reads TGTGCCAGCAGTGTCGAACAGAACAATCAGCCCCAGCATTTT.

This clonotype was observed at least ten times. The V call is TRBV15, the J call TRBJ1-2; D gene unclear. Looked up from germline, CDR1 is LNHNV and CDR2 is YYDKDF (reference sequence). V was cut by 5 bases and J by 4 bases, with 17 bases left in between. The CDR3 runs 15 residues. DNA for the CDR3: TGTGCCACCAGCGCCACATCGATTGGAGCCTATGGCTACACCTTC. Translation gives CATSATSIGAYGYTF.

This clonotype has a count of ten or more. The chain combines TRBV28 with TRBJ1-6; 8 bases match TRBD1. The germline V gene has CDR1 MDHEN and CDR2 SYDVKM. This CDR3 comprises 14 residues. The V and J ends lost 2 bases and 9 bases, in that order; junction bases with no gene match: 3. CDR3 nucleotide sequence: TGTGCCAGCAGTTTAACAGGGGGTGGTTCACCCCTCCACTTT. Translated, it gives CASSLTGGGSPLHF.

This clonotype was detected a few times. Possible read error: a much larger clone is one base away. The chain carries TRBV6-2 or TRBV6-3 and TRBJ1-5; D call uncertain. The V and J ends lost 4 bases and 9 bases respectively, with 13 bases between them. The germline V gene has CDR1 MNHEY and CDR2 SVGEGT. The CDR3 spans 13 residues. This chain's CDR3 is CASSFPPYPPQHF. CDR3 DNA sequence: TGTGCCAGCAGTTTCCCCCCGTATCCGCCCCAGCATTTT.

This clonotype was observed many times. One end of the junction varies from germline; a read error may be responsible. The chain employs TRBV4-2 and TRBJ2-3, with D perhaps given as TRBD1 or TRBD2 (7 bases each). Germline V gene data show CDR1 as LGHNA and CDR2 as YNFKEQ. This CDR3 contains 15 residues. CDR3 nucleotides: TGCGCCAGCAGCCAAGGGGGCGGGAGAACAGATACGCAGTATTTT. Its translation: CASSQGGGRTDTQYF.

This clonotype came up many times. As DNA, the CDR3 is TGTGCCAGCACTCATTTTGTCGGAATCTCTGGAAACACCATATATTTT. Its translation: CASTHFVGISGNTIYF. The genes are TRBV7-9 and TRBJ1-3; no clear D. The CDR3 is 16 amino acids. Germline CDR1 and CDR2: SEHNR and FQNEAQ (reference sequence). V was pared by 7 bases and J by 0 bases, with 16 bases between.

V and J are TRBV7-9 and TRBJ2-7; D remains unclear. The V gene's germline CDR1 is SEHNR and CDR2 FQNEAQ (reference sequence). Deletions cut 4 bases from V and 0 bases from J, with 16 bases between. This CDR3 contains 16 residues. CDR3 residues: CASSSPDGESSYEQYF. The CDR3 DNA reads TGTGCCAGCAGCTCCCCGGACGGAGAGAGCTCCTACGAGCAGTACTTC.

Ten or more counts support this clonotype. This chain connects TRBV7-9 to TRBJ2-2; perhaps TRBD1 as D (6 bases). Germline CDR1 SEHNR, CDR2 FQNEAQ (reference sequence). The CDR3 sequence is 17 residues long. The V and J ends lost 5 bases and 6 bases respectively, with 22 bases between them. The CDR3 sequence: CASSDTKSDSSPGELFF. The CDR3 DNA reads TGTGCCAGCAGCGATACCAAGTCGGACAGCTCCCCCGGGGAGCTGTTTTTT.